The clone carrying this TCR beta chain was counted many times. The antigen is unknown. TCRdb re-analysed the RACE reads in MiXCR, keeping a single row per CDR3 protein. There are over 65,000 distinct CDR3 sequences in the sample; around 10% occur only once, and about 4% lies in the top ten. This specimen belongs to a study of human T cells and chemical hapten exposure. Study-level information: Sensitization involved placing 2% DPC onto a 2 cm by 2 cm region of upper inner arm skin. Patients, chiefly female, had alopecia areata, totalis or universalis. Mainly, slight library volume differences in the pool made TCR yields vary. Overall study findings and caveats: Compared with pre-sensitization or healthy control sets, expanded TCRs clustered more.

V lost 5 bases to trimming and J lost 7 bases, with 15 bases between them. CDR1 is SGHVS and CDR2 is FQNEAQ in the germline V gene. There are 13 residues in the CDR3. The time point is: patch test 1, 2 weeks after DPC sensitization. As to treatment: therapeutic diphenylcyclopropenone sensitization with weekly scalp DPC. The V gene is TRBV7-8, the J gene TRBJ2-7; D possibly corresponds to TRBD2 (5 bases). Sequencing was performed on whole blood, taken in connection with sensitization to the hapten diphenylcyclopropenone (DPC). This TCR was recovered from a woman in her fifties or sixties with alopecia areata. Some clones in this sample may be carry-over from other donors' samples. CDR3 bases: TGTGCCAGCAGCCCGCCGGGCCGAGGGGAGCAGTACTTC. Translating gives CASSPPGRGEQYF.